The source of this T cell receptor (beta chain) is a study of regulatory T cells in long-lasting Graves disease. Investigators prepared the TCR beta libraries by applying iRepertoire HTBI primers and Arm-PCR of CDR3 regions. In TCRdb, the multiplex PCR reads were re-called with MiXCR into one record per CDR3 protein. Here the sample spans 300,000 to 400,000 distinct CDR3 sequences, 16% being singletons. This clonotype was picked up many times. The ends were cut back, 1 base at V and 2 bases at J, with 6 bases in the middle. The CDR3 is 13 amino acids. Germline CDR1 reads SGHRS; CDR2 reads YFSETQ. Indicated time point: newly diagnosed GD, antithyroid drugs for less than 3 months. Making the TCR library involved RNA that had been extracted from PBMCs. In addition, the sample was reused for a study of T cells in Graves' hyperthyroidism and ophthalmopathy.

Sequences were derived from peripheral blood mononuclear cells (PBMCs), sampled at new diagnosis, from a patient treated with antithyroid drugs. The TCR was taken from a man in his forties with Graves disease. The chain links TRBV5-1 to TRBJ1-1; D is unresolved. The CDR3 loop reads CASSLNSNTEAFF. The DNA for the CDR3 is TGCGCCAGCAGCTTGAACTCCAACACTGAAGCTTTCTTT.